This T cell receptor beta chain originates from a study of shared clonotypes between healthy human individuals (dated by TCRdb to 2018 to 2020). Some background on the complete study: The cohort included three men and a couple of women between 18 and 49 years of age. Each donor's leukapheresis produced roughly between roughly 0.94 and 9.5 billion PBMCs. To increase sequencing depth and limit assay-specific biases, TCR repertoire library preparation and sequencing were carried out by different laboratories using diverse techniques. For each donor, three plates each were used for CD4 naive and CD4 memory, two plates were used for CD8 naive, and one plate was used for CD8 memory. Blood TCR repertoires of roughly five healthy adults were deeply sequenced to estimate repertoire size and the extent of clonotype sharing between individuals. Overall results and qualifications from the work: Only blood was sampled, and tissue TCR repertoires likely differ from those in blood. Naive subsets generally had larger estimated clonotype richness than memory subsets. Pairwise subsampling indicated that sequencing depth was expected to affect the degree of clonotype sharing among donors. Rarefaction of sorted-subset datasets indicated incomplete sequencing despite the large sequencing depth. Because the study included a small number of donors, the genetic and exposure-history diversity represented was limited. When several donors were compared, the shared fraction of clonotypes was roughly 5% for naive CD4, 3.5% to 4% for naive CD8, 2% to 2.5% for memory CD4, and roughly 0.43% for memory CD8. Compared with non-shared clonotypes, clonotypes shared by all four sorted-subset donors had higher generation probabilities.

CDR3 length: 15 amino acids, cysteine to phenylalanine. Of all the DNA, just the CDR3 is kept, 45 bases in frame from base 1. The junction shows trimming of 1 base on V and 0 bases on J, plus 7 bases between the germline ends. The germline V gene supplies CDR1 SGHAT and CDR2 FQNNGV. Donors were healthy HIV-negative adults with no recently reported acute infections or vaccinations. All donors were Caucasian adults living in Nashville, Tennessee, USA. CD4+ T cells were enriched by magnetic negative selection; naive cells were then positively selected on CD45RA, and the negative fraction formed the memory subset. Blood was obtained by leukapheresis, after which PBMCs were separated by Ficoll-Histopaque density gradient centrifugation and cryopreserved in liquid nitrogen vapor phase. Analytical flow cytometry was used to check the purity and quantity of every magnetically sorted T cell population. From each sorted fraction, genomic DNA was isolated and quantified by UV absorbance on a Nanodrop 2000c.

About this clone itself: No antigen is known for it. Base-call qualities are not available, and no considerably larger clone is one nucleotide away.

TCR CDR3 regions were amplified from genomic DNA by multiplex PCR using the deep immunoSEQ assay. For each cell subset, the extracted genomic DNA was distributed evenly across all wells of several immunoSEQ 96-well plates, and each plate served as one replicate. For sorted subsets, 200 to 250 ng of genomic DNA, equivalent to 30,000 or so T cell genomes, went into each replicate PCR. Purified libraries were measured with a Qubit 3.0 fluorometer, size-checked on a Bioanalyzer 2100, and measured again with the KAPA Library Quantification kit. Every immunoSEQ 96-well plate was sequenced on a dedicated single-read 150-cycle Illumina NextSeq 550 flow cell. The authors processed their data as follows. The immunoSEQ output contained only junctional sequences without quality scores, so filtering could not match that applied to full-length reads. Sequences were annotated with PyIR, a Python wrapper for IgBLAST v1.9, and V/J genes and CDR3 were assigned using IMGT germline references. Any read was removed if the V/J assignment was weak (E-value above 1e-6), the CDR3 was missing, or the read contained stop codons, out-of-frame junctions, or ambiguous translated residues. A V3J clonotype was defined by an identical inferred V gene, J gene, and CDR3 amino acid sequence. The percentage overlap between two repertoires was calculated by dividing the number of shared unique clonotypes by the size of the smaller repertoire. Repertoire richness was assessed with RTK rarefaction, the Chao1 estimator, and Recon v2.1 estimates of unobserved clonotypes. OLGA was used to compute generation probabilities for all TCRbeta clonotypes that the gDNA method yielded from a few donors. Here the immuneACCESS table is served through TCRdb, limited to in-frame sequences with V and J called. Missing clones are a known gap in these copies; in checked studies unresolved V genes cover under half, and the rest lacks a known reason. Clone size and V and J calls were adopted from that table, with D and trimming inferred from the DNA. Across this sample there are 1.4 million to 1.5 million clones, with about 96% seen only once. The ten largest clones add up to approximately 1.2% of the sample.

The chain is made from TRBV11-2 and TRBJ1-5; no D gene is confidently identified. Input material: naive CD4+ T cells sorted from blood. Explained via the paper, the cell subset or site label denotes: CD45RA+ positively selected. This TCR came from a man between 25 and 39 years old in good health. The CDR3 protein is CASSLGRVSNQPQHF. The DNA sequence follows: TGTGCCAGCAGCTTAGGGCGGGTTAGCAATCAGCCCCAGCATTTT.